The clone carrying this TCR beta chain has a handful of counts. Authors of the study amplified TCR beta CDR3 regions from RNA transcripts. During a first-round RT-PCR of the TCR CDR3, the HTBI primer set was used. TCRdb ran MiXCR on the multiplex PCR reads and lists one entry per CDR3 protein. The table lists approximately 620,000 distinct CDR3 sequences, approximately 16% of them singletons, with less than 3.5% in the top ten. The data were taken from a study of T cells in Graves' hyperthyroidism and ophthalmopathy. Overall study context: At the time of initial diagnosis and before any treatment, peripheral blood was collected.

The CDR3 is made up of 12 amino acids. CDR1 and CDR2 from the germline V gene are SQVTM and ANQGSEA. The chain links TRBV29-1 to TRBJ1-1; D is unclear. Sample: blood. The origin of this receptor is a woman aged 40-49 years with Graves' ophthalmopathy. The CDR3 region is CTITQVNTEAFF. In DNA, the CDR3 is TGCACCATCACCCAAGTGAACACTGAAGCTTTCTTT. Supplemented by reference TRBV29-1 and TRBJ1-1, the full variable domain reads SAVISQKPSRDICQRGTSLTIQCQVDSQVTMMFWYRQQPGQSLTLIATANQGSEATYESGFVIDKFPISRPNLTFSTLTVSNMSPEDSSIYLCTITQVNTEAFFGQGTRLTVV.